The sample holds many counts of the clone carrying this TCR beta chain. Its antigen is currently unknown. V lost 0 bases, J lost 6 bases, and 8 bases stayed unmatched. The CDR3 is 15 amino acids. Germline V gene lookup returns CDR1 LNHNV and CDR2 YYDKDF (reference sequence). Semi-nested PCR with Nested Universal Primer A followed constant-region reverse priming of full-length variable regions. TCRdb fed the 5' RACE reads into MiXCR, producing one record per CDR3 protein. The data hold 35,000 to 50,000 distinct CDR3 sequences, with around 23% observed a single time. Study-wide results and caveats: Tumor Tregs overlapped most with tumor, then blood, naive CD4+ cells. Tumor memory CD4+ T cell TCR gene usage was found to cluster with blood and lymph node memory CD4+ cells and with lymph node naive CD4+ cells. The larger-cohort validation was restricted to a single TCR beta V-J rearrangement rather than whole repertoires.

Treg sorting used a CD4+CD25+CD127-/low gate. Specimen: Tregs sorted from a lymph node. The clonotype was recovered from a female donor with breast cancer. The genes are TRBV15 and TRBJ2-7, with TRBD2 identical over 7 bases. The CDR3 sequence: CATSRDSGPPSEQYF. The CDR3 coding sequence is TGTGCCACCAGCAGAGATAGCGGGCCTCCGTCCGAGCAGTACTTC.